This T cell receptor beta chain was observed in a study of blood T cell repertoires in COVID-19. About the research overall: Collection of acute and convalescent COVID-19 samples took place in the United States, Italy and Spain.

Patients at the Seattle site were enrolled during active infection and followed longitudinally. The V gene lost 5 bases and the J gene lost 8 bases, with 12 bases spanning the gap. The germline V gene has CDR1 LNHDA and CDR2 SQIVND (reference sequence). The CDR3 runs 12 residues. In the authors' methods: Reference gene primer amplification in the assay estimated nucleated cell counts. Profiling relied on immunoSEQ multiplex PCR, and the TCRdb table lists in-frame clones only, not all of them. V, J and clone size derive from that table, while D and trimming were established from the DNA sequence. Here the sample spans some 300,000 clones, around 91% being singletons.

The chain employs TRBV19 and TRBJ1-1, with D possibly TRBD1 on 5 matching bases. Sequencing was performed on peripheral blood. The clonotype originates from a woman aged 40 to 50 with COVID-19, enrolled during active disease. The CDR3 loop is CASSSQGTEAFF. CDR3 DNA sequence: TGTGCCAGTAGTTCTCAGGGAACAGAAGCTTTCTTT.